Listed below are T cell receptor beta chains from one sample, sequenced in a study of CD8 T cells in ankylosing spondylitis. TCRdb reprocessed the 5' RACE reads with MiXCR, giving one entry per CDR3 protein. Counted here are around 250,000 distinct CDR3 sequences, 18% occurring once; the ten biggest clones make up about a third. Material: blood, either unsorted or a sorted T cell fraction (not recorded which). These receptors were collected from a male donor with ankylosing spondylitis or in good health (not recorded which). Both conserved end residues are part of each CDR3. A D gene is named only where the DNA matches it firmly. Not every row has a clone size; where given, it reads once, few, many or a size class.

-,TRBV14,TRBJ2-7,-,15,TGTGCCAGCAGCCAAGAAAATCAACCCTCCTACGAGCAGTACTTC,CASSQENQPSYEQYF
-,TRBV11-1,TRBJ2-7,-,13,TGTGCCAGCAGCTTTTACGGCTTCTACGAGCAGTACTTC,CASSFYGFYEQYF
-,TRBV29-1,TRBJ1-2,few,13,TGCAGCGTTGACGAGGGAGTCAACTATGGCTACACCTTC,CSVDEGVNYGYTF
-,TRBV27,TRBJ2-7,-,14,TGTGCCAGCGGGACGCTAGACAGAGCCTACGAGCAGTACTTC,CASGTLDRAYEQYF
TRBD1,TRBV4-1,TRBJ1-4,many,16,TGCGCCAGCAGCCCCTGGACAGGGGCGGCTAATGAAAAACTGTTTTTT,CASSPWTGAANEKLFF
-,TRBV30,TRBJ1-2,-,15,TGTGCCTGGAGTTACGGTGTACTAAAGGAGAATGGCTACACCTTC,CAWSYGVLKENGYTF
-,TRBV6-1,TRBJ2-7,few,15,TGTGCCAGCAGTGACCGGGGTGAAGGGCCCGGCGAGCAGTACTTC,CASSDRGEGPGEQYF
-,TRBV5-8,TRBJ2-3,-,15,TGTGCCAGCAGCTCCCCAGTCGGGCCCACAGATACGCAGTATTTT,CASSSPVGPTDTQYF
TRBD2,TRBV29-1,TRBJ2-7,-,20,TGCAGCGCCCTCGGGGGGACTAGGGCTAGCGGGAGGACCCAGTACTACGAGCAGTACTTC,CSALGGTRASGRTQYYEQYF
TRBD2,TRBV9,TRBJ2-5,many,14,TGTGCCAGCAGCAACCCGGGAGGCCAAGAGACCCAGTACTTC,CASSNPGGQETQYF
-,TRBV27,TRBJ2-1,once,18,TGTGCCAGCAGTTTAGGGGGGATCGGGGGCCACTCCTACAATGAGCATTTCTTC,CASSLGGIGGHSYNEHFF
-,TRBV29-1,TRBJ1-4,few,12,TGCAGCGTTGAAGTCGGTTACGAAAAACTGTTTTTT,CSVEVGYEKLFF
-,TRBV7-6,TRBJ1-1,-,12,TGTGCCAGCAGTCTATGGGGGACTGAAGCTTTCTTT,CASSLWGTEAFF
-,TRBV11-2,TRBJ2-7,few,13,TGTGCCAGCAGCTTCGCCCATGGTGCCGAGCAGTACTTC,CASSFAHGAEQYF
TRBD2,TRBV11-2,TRBJ2-7,few,16,TGTGCCAGCAGCGATTCCCCAGCGGGAGGGACCTACGAGCAGTACTTC,CASSDSPAGGTYEQYF
TRBD2,TRBV4-3,TRBJ2-1,few,16,TGCGCCAGCAGCCATCGACTAGCGGGAGGGCATGGTGAGCAGTTCTTC,CASSHRLAGGHGEQFF
TRBD2,TRBV7-9,TRBJ2-3,-,17,TGTGCCAGCAGTAGTAATCAAGCGGGAGTGGACACAGATACGCAGTATTTT,CASSSNQAGVDTDTQYF
TRBD2,TRBV12-3/TRBV12-4,TRBJ2-3,few,15,TGTGCCAGCAGTTTAGTAGGCCGGGGGGAGGATACGCAGTATTTT,CASSLVGRGEDTQYF
-,TRBV29-1,TRBJ2-7,many,13,TGCAGCGTTGTGGTAGATCCGTCCTACGAGCAGTACTTC,CSVVVDPSYEQYF
TRBD1,TRBV25-1,TRBJ1-6,-,16,TGTGCCAGCAGTGAACCCGGACAGGGAGGGTATTCACCCCTCCACTTT,CASSEPGQGGYSPLHF
TRBD1,TRBV12-3/TRBV12-4,TRBJ1-2,few,18,TGTGCCAGCAGTTTAGGATACAGGGGACCCCCGTGCTGCTATGGCTACACCTTC,CASSLGYRGPPCCYGYTF
TRBD2,TRBV5-6,TRBJ2-5,many,15,TGTGCCAGCAGCTTGACCGGGGAGGGGAGAGAGACCCAGTACTTC,CASSLTGEGRETQYF
TRBD1,TRBV7-2,TRBJ1-5,-,15,TGTGCCAGCAGCTCCGGGACAGTTAGCAATCAGCCCCAGCATTTT,CASSSGTVSNQPQHF
-,TRBV29-1,TRBJ2-7,few,13,TGCAGCGTTTACGACGGACAACCCTACGAGCAGTACTTC,CSVYDGQPYEQYF
-,TRBV5-6,TRBJ2-7,-,17,TGTGCCATCAGCCCCGGGCCTAGCTGGAGTTCACCCTACGAGCAGTACTTC,CAISPGPSWSSPYEQYF
-,TRBV20-1,TRBJ2-2,-,17,TGCAGTGCTAGAGATCCCTTAGCGGACCTTAACACCGGGGAGCTGTTTTTT,CSARDPLADLNTGELFF
TRBD2,TRBV29-1,TRBJ2-5,many,15,TGCAGCGTTGAAGGGCTAGCGGAGGACCAAGAGACCCAGTACTTC,CSVEGLAEDQETQYF
TRBD1,TRBV9,TRBJ2-5,-,16,TGTGCCAGCAGCGTAGTGGTATTGACAGGGAGAGAGACCCAGTACTTC,CASSVVVLTGRETQYF
TRBD1,TRBV4-1,TRBJ2-7,few,14,TGCGCCAGCAGCCAATCGGGACAGGGTTACGAGCAGTACTTC,CASSQSGQGYEQYF
-,TRBV6-6,TRBJ2-2,-,11,TGTGCCAGCTACAGGGCCGGGGAGCTGTTTTTT,CASYRAGELFF
TRBD2,TRBV25-1,TRBJ2-1,-,16,TGTGCCAGCAGTGAATTAAGTAGCGGGTCCTACAATGAGCAGTTCTTC,CASSELSSGSYNEQFF
-,TRBV4-1,TRBJ2-7,few,15,TGCGCCAGCAGCCAAGATCCCGCTCGATTCTACGAGCAGTACTTC,CASSQDPARFYEQYF
TRBD2,TRBV9,TRBJ2-3,-,15,TGTGCCAGCAGCGCGACTAGCGGCCACACAGATACGCAGTATTTT,CASSATSGHTDTQYF
TRBD2,TRBV9,TRBJ2-1,few,14,TGTGCCAGCAACCCCAGCGGGAGTAACAATGAGCAGTTCTTC,CASNPSGSNNEQFF
TRBD2,TRBV12-3/TRBV12-4,TRBJ2-2,-,15,TGTGCCAGCAGACCCGGGACTAGCGCGTCCGGGGAGCTGTTTTTT,CASRPGTSASGELFF
-,TRBV29-1,TRBJ2-7,few,11,TGCAGCGTTGAACTAACGGGCGAGCAGTACTTC,CSVELTGEQYF
-,TRBV9,TRBJ2-1,-,14,TGTGCCAGCAGCGCCCAGTCAGGGGTCAATGAGCAGTTCTTC,CASSAQSGVNEQFF
-,TRBV4-1,TRBJ1-1,few,14,TGCGCCAGCAGCCAAGATCTAGTGAACACTGAAGCTTTCTTT,CASSQDLVNTEAFF
TRBD1,TRBV2,TRBJ2-1,few,14,TGTGCCAGCAGTGTCAGGACAGGGATCAATGAGCAGTTCTTC,CASSVRTGINEQFF
TRBD1,TRBV27,TRBJ2-7,few,14,TGTGCCAGCAGTTTCTCCACAGGGGACTACGAGCAGTACTTC,CASSFSTGDYEQYF
-,TRBV15,TRBJ2-3,-,14,TGTGCCACCAGCGGTAGCTACGGGAGTGATACGCAGTATTTT,CATSGSYGSDTQYF
TRBD2,TRBV6-2/TRBV6-3,TRBJ2-3,few,17,TGTGCCGCAAGCTCGCTGGGACTAGCGGGGGACACAGATACGCAGTATTTT,CAASSLGLAGDTDTQYF
-,TRBV7-9,TRBJ2-7,few,13,TGTGCCAGCAGCGCCGGCGCAGGGGAGGGGCAGTACTTC,CASSAGAGEGQYF
-,TRBV29-1,TRBJ2-2,-,13,TGCAGCGTTGAAGGAGAGGACACCGGGGAGCTGTTTTTT,CSVEGEDTGELFF
-,TRBV29-1,TRBJ2-3,many,12,TGCAGCGTGGTAGTAGACACAGATACGCAGTATTTT,CSVVVDTDTQYF